The rows below give T cell receptor beta chains drawn from one sample of a study of blood T cells in healthy people across ages. Each CDR3 protein is one row after TCRdb ran MiXCR on the 5' RACE reads. The table has over a million distinct CDR3 sequences, 40% to 45% seen once; the top ten hold approximately 17%. Sequenced input: blood. These receptor sequences come from a woman aged 55-70 years in good health. Both conserved end residues are part of each CDR3. D genes are given only for firm matches. For some rows the clone size is stated as once, few or many, or as a class when expanded; others skip it.

TRBJ2-3 NA TRBV10-3 NA TGTGTCATCAGTGGGGAACAGGGACTCACAGATACGCAGTATTTT CVISGEQGLTDTQYF
TRBJ1-6 NA TRBV20-1 NA TGCAGTGCTAGGCCCTCGAGTGGGTCCTATAATTCACCCCTCCACTTT CSARPSSGSYNSPLHF
TRBJ2-5 NA TRBV29-1 NA TGCAGCGTTGAAGAGACGGGGGGCCAGTACCAAGAGACCCAGTACTTC CSVEETGGQYQETQYF
TRBJ2-5 TRBD2 TRBV20-1 NA TGCAGTGCTAGAGGGCCGCATGGACTAGCGGGAGAAGAGACCCAGTACTTC CSARGPHGLAGEETQYF
TRBJ1-1 NA TRBV20-1 few TGCAGTGCTCCCGGGGCGGTTAAATCTAAAGGCACTGAAGCTTTCTTT CSAPGAVKSKGTEAFF
TRBJ1-6 NA TRBV4-1 NA TGCGCCAGCAGCCAAGGACCCGGGGGAAATTCACCCCTCCACTTT CASSQGPGGNSPLHF
TRBJ2-2 NA TRBV15 few TGTGCCACCAGCCTAGGGACCTACGACACCGGGGAGCTGTTTTTT CATSLGTYDTGELFF
TRBJ2-7 NA TRBV9 NA TGTGCCAGCAGCGTAGAACAGGGCCAAAACAATGAGCAGTACTTC CASSVEQGQNNEQYF
TRBJ2-3 NA TRBV6-2/TRBV6-3 few TGTGCCAGCGGAAACAGTCATAGCACAGATACGCAGTATTTT CASGNSHSTDTQYF
TRBJ2-5 TRBD2 TRBV20-1 NA TGCAGTGCTAGGTTTAGCGGGGGGGCAGAGACCCAGTACTTC CSARFSGGAETQYF
TRBJ2-7 NA TRBV10-1 many TGCGCCAGCAGTGTTACCCCGGACAGCTACGAGCAGTACTTC CASSVTPDSYEQYF
TRBJ2-1 NA TRBV12-3/TRBV12-4 NA TGTGCCAGCGGGGCGGGGATATCAAATGAGCAGTTCTTC CASGAGISNEQFF
TRBJ2-7 NA TRBV6-2/TRBV6-3 few TGTGCCAGCACCCTAGACAGTCGAATTGGCCACGAGCAGTACTTC CASTLDSRIGHEQYF
TRBJ2-1 TRBD2 TRBV14 few TGTGCCAGCAGCCAAGATTATGCCGGGACTAGCGGGGTCTCCTACAATGAGCAGTTCTTC CASSQDYAGTSGVSYNEQFF
TRBJ2-7 TRBD2 TRBV5-1 once TGCGCCAGCAGCCCCAAGAGCGGGAGTGGCGAGCAGTACTTC CASSPKSGSGEQYF
TRBJ1-2 NA TRBV28 once TGTGCCAGCAGTTTTCACGGGGGCAATGGCTACACCTTC CASSFHGGNGYTF
TRBJ1-1 NA TRBV5-1 NA TGCGCCAGCAGCTACGGACAGACCAACACTGAAGCTTTCTTT CASSYGQTNTEAFF
TRBJ1-1 NA TRBV11-2 NA TGTGCCAGCAGTCCTAAGGGGGGGGTGTCCCCCGCGGTGAACACTGAAGCTTTCTTT CASSPKGGVSPAVNTEAFF
TRBJ1-1 NA TRBV5-1 NA TGCGCCAGCAGCTTGAACGCAGCGAACACTGAAGCTTTCTTT CASSLNAANTEAFF
TRBJ2-7 TRBD2 TRBV5-1 NA TGCGCCAGCCAGCCAATAGCGGGAGGCTCCTACGAGCAGTACTTC CASQPIAGGSYEQYF
TRBJ1-4 NA TRBV3-1 NA TGTGCCAGCAGCCCGGAACATTGGGAAAAACTGTTTTTT CASSPEHWEKLFF
TRBJ2-7 NA TRBV27 few TGTGCCAGCAGTCCATTTGGAGGGGGGTACCACGAGCAGTACTTC CASSPFGGGYHEQYF
TRBJ2-2 NA TRBV20-1 NA TGCAGTGCTTCCCACTTACTAGGGGGCACCGGGGAGCTGTTTTTT CSASHLLGGTGELFF
TRBJ2-7 NA TRBV5-5 NA TGTGCCAGCAGCTTAGGAGAGGGAGGCCGGAACGAGCAGTACTTC CASSLGEGGRNEQYF
TRBJ1-4 TRBD1 TRBV30 NA TGTGCCTGGAGTGAGACAGGGGGCAAGGGGGATAATGAAAAACTGTTTTTT CAWSETGGKGDNEKLFF
TRBJ2-7 TRBD2 TRBV12-5 once TGTGCTAGTGGTTTGGGGGGGTTAGCGGGCCACAATGAGCAGTACTTC CASGLGGLAGHNEQYF
TRBJ2-7 TRBD1 TRBV30 NA TGTGCCTGGAGTACAAGACAGGGGTACGAGCAGTACTTC CAWSTRQGYEQYF
TRBJ2-1 NA TRBV29-1 few TGCAGCGTTAGTGGACCCAATGAGCAGTTCTTC CSVSGPNEQFF